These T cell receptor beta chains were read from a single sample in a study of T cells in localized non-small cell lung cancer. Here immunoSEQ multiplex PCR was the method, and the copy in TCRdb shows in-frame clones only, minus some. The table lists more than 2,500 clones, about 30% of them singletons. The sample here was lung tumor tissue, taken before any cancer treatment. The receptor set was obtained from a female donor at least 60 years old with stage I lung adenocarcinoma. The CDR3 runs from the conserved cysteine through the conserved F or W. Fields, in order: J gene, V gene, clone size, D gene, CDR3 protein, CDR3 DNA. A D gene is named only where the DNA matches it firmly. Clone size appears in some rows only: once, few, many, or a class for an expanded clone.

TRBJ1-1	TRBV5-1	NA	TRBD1	CASSSRQGARTEAFF	TGCGCCAGCAGCTCACGACAGGGGGCGCGAACTGAAGCTTTCTTT
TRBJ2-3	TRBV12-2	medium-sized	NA	CASRTQSPPTDTQYF	TGTGCCAGTCGGACGCAGTCGCCCCCCACAGATACGCAGTATTTT
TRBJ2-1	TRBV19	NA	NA	CASSTDLALLNEQFF	TGTGCCAGTAGTACCGACCTGGCGTTACTGAATGAGCAGTTCTTC
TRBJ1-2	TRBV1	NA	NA	CASSQPLPGQPYGYTF	TGCGCCAGCAGCCAACCTTTACCGGGACAGCCCTATGGCTACACCTTC
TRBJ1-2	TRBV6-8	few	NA	CASRAGAEYGYTF	TGTGCCAGCAGGGCCGGGGCGGAATATGGCTACACCTTC
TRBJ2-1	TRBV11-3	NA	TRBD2	CASSFLAGYSNEQFF	TGTGCCAGCAGCTTTCTAGCGGGATATAGTAATGAGCAGTTCTTC
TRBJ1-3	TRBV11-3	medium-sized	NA	CASSQAGVSGNTIYF	TGTGCCAGCAGCCAAGCAGGGGTCTCTGGAAACACCATATATTTT
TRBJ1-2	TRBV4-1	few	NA	CASSQEIRQGSGYGYTF	TGCGCCAGCAGCCAAGAAATTAGGCAGGGGTCCGGGTATGGCTACACCTTC
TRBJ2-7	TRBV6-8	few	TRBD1	CASIYKGTESYEQYF	TGTGCCAGCATCTACAAAGGGACAGAGTCCTACGAGCAGTACTTC
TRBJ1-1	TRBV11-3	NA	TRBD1	CASSLGDRDTEAFF	TGTGCCAGCAGCCTTGGGGACAGGGACACTGAAGCTTTCTTT
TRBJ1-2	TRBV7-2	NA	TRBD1	CASSSGQGYGYTF	TGTGCCAGCAGCTCTGGACAGGGCTATGGCTACACCTTC
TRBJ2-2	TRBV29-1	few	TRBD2	CSVHTGTSMAGELFF	TGCAGCGTTCATACCGGGACTAGCATGGCCGGGGAGCTGTTTTTT
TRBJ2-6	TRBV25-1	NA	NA	CASSDRRANVLTF	TGTGCCAGCAGTGACAGACGGGCCAACGTCCTGACTTTC
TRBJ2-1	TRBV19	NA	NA	CASSIDRAGTYNEQFF	TGTGCCAGTAGTATAGATAGGGCCGGGACCTACAATGAGCAGTTCTTC
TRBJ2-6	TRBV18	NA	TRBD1	CASSPGQADVLTF	TGTGCCAGCTCACCGGGACAGGCCGACGTCCTGACTTTC
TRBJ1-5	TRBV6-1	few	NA	CASSEGSAAKFQPQHF	TGTGCCAGCAGTGAAGGTTCAGCTGCCAAGTTCCAGCCCCAGCATTTT
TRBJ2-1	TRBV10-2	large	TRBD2	CASTPAGAYNEQFF	TGCGCCAGCACCCCAGCGGGAGCCTACAATGAGCAGTTCTTC
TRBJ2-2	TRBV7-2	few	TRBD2	CASWEGPGGELFF	TGTGCCAGTTGGGAGGGCCCCGGCGGGGAGCTGTTTTTT
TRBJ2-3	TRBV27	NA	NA	CASTRTGWTDTQYF	TGTGCCAGCACCCGGACTGGGTGGACAGATACGCAGTATTTT
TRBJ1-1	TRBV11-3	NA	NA	CASRRGPMNTEAFF	TGTGCCAGCAGAAGAGGCCCTATGAACACTGAAGCTTTCTTT
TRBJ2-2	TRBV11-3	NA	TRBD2	CASSLEAGTGELFF	TGTGCCAGCAGCTTAGAAGCGGGGACCGGGGAGCTGTTTTTT
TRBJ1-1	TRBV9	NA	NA	CASSGVGRNTEAFF	TGTGCCAGCAGCGGGGTAGGGAGGAACACTGAAGCTTTCTTT
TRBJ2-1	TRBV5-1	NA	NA	CASSSPGRAYNEQFF	TGCGCCAGCAGCTCCCCAGGGCGGGCATACAATGAGCAGTTCTTC
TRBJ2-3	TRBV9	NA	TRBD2	CASSIGLAGVSTQYF	TGTGCCAGCAGCATAGGACTAGCGGGAGTTTCTACGCAGTATTTT
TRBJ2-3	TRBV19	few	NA	CASSIQGRRTDTQYF	TGTGCCAGTAGTATTCAGGGGCGACGCACAGATACGCAGTATTTT
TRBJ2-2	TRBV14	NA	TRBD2	CASSPGLAGELFF	TGTGCCAGCAGCCCTGGACTAGCCGGGGAGCTGTTTTTT
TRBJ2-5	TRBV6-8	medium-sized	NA	CASSYVAIGNLGWETQYF	TGTGCCAGCAGTTATGTGGCAATAGGGAATCTTGGGTGGGAGACCCAGTACTTC
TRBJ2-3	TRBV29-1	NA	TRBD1	CSAIPGQGPDTQYF	TGCAGCGCCATTCCGGGACAGGGTCCGGATACGCAGTATTTT
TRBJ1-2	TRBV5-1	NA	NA	CASSLREANYGYTF	TGCGCCAGCAGTCTCAGGGAAGCTAACTATGGCTACACCTTC
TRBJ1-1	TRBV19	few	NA	CASSTKGGYTEAFF	TGTGCCAGTAGCACCAAAGGGGGATACACTGAAGCTTTCTTT
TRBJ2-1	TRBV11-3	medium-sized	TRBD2	CASSDTGTSGGEQFF	TGTGCCAGCAGCGATACCGGGACTAGCGGAGGAGAGCAGTTCTTC
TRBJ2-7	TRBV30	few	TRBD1	CAWEPGQGSPYEQYF	TGTGCCTGGGAACCGGGACAGGGGAGCCCCTACGAGCAGTACTTC
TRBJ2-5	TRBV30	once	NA	CAWETGQQETQYF	TGTGCCTGGGAGACAGGACAACAAGAGACCCAGTACTTC
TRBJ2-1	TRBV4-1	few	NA	CASSQVRLNNEQFF	TGCGCCAGCAGCCAAGTCAGACTCAACAATGAGCAGTTCTTC
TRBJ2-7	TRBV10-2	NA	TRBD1	CASSRDRSEQYF	TGCGCCAGCAGTCGGGACAGGAGCGAGCAGTACTTC